This T cell receptor beta chain was recovered during a study of cytomegalovirus exposure and HLA in healthy donors. Findings of the study overall: For cytomegalovirus status, the classifier reportedly gave diagnoses with high specificity and sensitivity. Investigators reported about 160 TCR beta chains as tied to cytomegalovirus. Most TCR sequences were uncommon, yet certain public TCRs appeared in many donors.

PCR primers comprised 60 Vbeta and 13 Jbeta primers. TCRdb's table, derived via immunoSEQ multiplex PCR, lists solely in-frame clones and lacks some. The sample contains around 140,000 clones, around 72% of which appear only once. Concerning this clone: The antigen is unknown. Other DNA sequences in the sample encode the same CDR3.

Germline V gene lookup returns CDR1 SGDLS and CDR2 YYNGEE. Trimming took off 0 bases at V and 6 bases at J, with 8 bases between the two ends. The length of the CDR3 is 13 residues. The rearrangement uses TRBV9 and TRBJ2-3; possible D gene TRBD1, 6 bases. Specimen: PBMCs. The clonotype originates from a man aged 45-65 years in good health and CMV-seropositive. The CDR3 nucleotides read TGTGCCAGCAGCGTAGACAGGGCTGATACGCAGTATTTT. It translates to CASSVDRADTQYF. Full variable domain (missing parts from reference TRBV9 and TRBJ2-3): DSGVTQTPKHLITATGQRVTLRCSPRSGDLSVYWYQQSLDQGLQFLIQYYNGEERAKGNILERFSAQQFPDLHSELNLSSLELGDSALYFCASSVDRADTQYFGPGTRLTVL.